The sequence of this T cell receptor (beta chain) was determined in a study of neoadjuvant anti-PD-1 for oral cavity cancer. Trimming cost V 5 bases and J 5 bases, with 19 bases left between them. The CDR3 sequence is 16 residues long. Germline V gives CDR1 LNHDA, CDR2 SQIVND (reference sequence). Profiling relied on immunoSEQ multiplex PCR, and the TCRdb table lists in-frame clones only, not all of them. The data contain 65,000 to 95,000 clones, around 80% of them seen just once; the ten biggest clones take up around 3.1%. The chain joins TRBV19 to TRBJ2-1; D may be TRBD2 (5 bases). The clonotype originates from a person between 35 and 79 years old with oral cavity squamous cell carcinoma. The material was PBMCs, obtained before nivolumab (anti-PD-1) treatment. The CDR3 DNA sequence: TGTGCCAGTAGTCTAGGATATCGAACTAGGGACAATGAGCAGTTCTTC. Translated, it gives CASSLGYRTRDNEQFF.